This T cell receptor (beta chain) is drawn from a study of cytomegalovirus exposure and HLA in healthy donors (dated by TCRdb to the late 2010s). Background on the whole study: According to an earlier analysis of a few hundred of the donors, about 180 million T cells yielded over 100 million unique TCR beta sequences and roughly 280 Gb of sequence data. About 280 gigabases of sequencing data and 70 million to 100 million unique TCR sequences made up an early release that covered roughly 670 HLA-typed donors. Among the roughly 370 genotyped donors, more than 70% belonged to the genetic ancestry cluster associated with self-reported Caucasian donors. The study aimed to test whether cataloging public T cell receptors could reveal signatures of past pathogen exposure. The study profiled the T cell repertoires of hundreds of subjects by immunosequencing and related them to cytomegalovirus serostatus. Along with the approximately 670-subject first cohort, a separate validation cohort of more than 90 different subjects was used. To predict cytomegalovirus infection status, the study combined high-throughput TCR immunosequencing, statistical association of individual TCRs with disease status, and machine learning. To study patterns of TCR occurrence, a later analysis re-analyzed previously published TCR beta repertoires from 500 to 850 donors and added high-resolution HLA genotyping. The later analysis used no new phenotypic data to find candidate immune exposures, relying instead on TCR beta sequences and their occurrence across donors. An earlier analysis of some 600 of the donors applied high-throughput TCR beta sequencing to assess whether each TCR beta V gene segment acted as functional or pseudogenic. Alongside the repertoire data, information on donor age, sex, ethnicity and CMV serostatus was compiled. A later genetic analysis used genome-wide SNP genotypes for about three fifths of the 666 donors, treating that subset as a discovery cohort. Every repertoire in the discovery cohort had been generated on one and the same sequencing platform. Both class I and class II loci were covered by HLA typing, at four-digit resolution. The number of typed donors differed by locus: about 620-640 for A, B, C, DRB1 and DQB1; some 500 for DQA1; fewer than 610 for DPA1; and some 470 for DPB1. Roughly 5 DR-DQ haplotypes were handled as single units for association and clustering, since linkage in the cohort was strong. Across 300 to 500 genotyped donors of the cohort, an average of roughly 200,000 unique TCR beta nucleotide sequences per donor were sequenced, and around 20% of those sequences were non-productive.

The cohort was made up of roughly 670 healthy bone marrow donors. At the time of sampling, every cohort member was nominally healthy, though immune exposures that went unrecorded were likely present. The donor tested CMV seronegative and was one of the 352 seronegative cohort members. Each donor provided a peripheral blood sample, and peripheral blood mononuclear cells were used for TCR beta sequencing. Genomic DNA extraction from the blood cell samples was performed with the Qiagen DNeasy Blood Extraction Kit. The CDR3 spans 17 residues, from the cysteine through the phenylalanine. The entry retains the CDR3 DNA only, 51 bases that are in frame from base 1. Trimming takes 2 bases from V and 0 bases from J, and the germline ends sit 14 bases apart. The germline V gene supplies CDR1 MDHEN and CDR2 SYDVKM. General study outcomes and caveats: In a later analysis, HLA-associated TCR beta chains were found to be more clonally expanded and to have lower generation probabilities than equally common non-associated chains. In a later analysis, about 17,000 TCR beta sequences were associated with specific HLA alleles at a false discovery rate of 0.05. V-gene and J-gene trimming of TCR beta chains was associated with a missense DCLRE1C variant in a later genetic analysis, and the association was replicated in an independent cohort. Most TCR sequences were observed very rarely across donors, whereas some public TCRs were present in many individuals. A cluster of highly shared sequence variants was judged likely to be a technical artifact of the sequencing pipeline. According to a later analysis, most CMV-associated TCR beta chains appeared to be HLA-restricted, and the HLA associations seemed to be driven largely by CMV exposure. Sequencing depth was assumed to be roughly uniform across donors in the presence/absence analyses, though that assumption may not hold. The classifier was reported to diagnose cytomegalovirus status with high specificity and sensitivity in both the original cohort and the validation cohort. In a later genetic analysis, fewer N-insertions in productive TCRs were reported among donors in an Asian-associated ancestry cluster than the approximately 670-donor mean. This cohort had only TCR beta chains sequenced, and the lack of alpha or paired-chain data limited which features could be detected. For the cohort, immune exposure information was limited to CMV serostatus. The 87-base-pair reads could not distinguish some IMGT-functional V segments, including TRBV6-2 and TRBV6-3, so those segments were excluded. According to a later analysis, parvovirus B19, influenza, CMV and Epstein-Barr virus appeared linked to several top co-occurrence clusters. A total of 164 TCR beta chains were listed by the study as associated with cytomegalovirus. Because HLA typing was unavailable for some donors at each locus, only the typed subset was used in association tests. Linkage disequilibrium might explain the correlated functional status among segregating V segments, but an unknown experimental factor could not be ruled out. A later analysis found that TCR association rates varied across HLA loci, with DRB1 alleles showing the most associated TCRs and HLA-C alleles the fewest. When HLA alleles, especially DR and DQ, strongly co-occurred, TCR associations were difficult to assign to individual alleles. A further reported finding was that TCR beta sequences accurately predicted the HLA-A and HLA-B alleles for most subjects in the first cohort. An earlier analysis of roughly 570 of the donors showed that most TCR beta V segments appeared in productive rearrangements either about 87% or about 30% of the time, which broadly matched IMGT annotations. The authors suggested that the approach could potentially be extended to other disease states and immunological phenotypes. In vitro tests confirmed that three of the cytomegalovirus-associated TCR beta chains recognize cytomegalovirus antigens. The earlier analysis of 587 of the donors excluded 15 to 20 rarely observed V segments, including chromosome 9 orphons, because counts were too low.

In the case of this clone: Its antigen is unknown. Base quality data are lacking; no much larger clone is found one base away.

The protocol used for the library was the immunoSEQ multiplex PCR assay. The multiplex PCR relied on a mix of 60 forward primers for TCR Vbeta segments and 13 reverse primers for TCR Jbeta segments. The CDR3 region of rearranged TCR beta genes was amplified from genomic DNA with a multiplex PCR assay. Amplified TCR beta libraries were sequenced as 87-base-pair reads on the Illumina HiSeq System. From the authors' description of their analysis: A later analysis tallied 70 million to 100 million unique TCR beta chains across the approximately 670 repertoires, and around 10 million of those chains were shared by two or more donors. A nearest-neighbor algorithm error-corrected the raw reads and collapsed the reads into unique sequences, merging closely related sequences to remove PCR and sequencing errors. CDR3 sequences were aligned to IMGT reference sequences to assign V, D and J gene segments. For a sequence to be retained, a match of at least six nucleotides to both a V gene segment and a J gene segment was required. A rearrangement counted as productive if the CDR3 had no stop codons and remained in frame with V and J, and every other rearrangement counted as non-productive. Following IMGT convention, CDR3 was defined as the stretch from the second conserved V-encoded cysteine up to the conserved J-encoded phenylalanine. Sequences without an unambiguous match to a single V gene segment were excluded from the earlier analysis of approximately 560 of the donors. An earlier analysis of under 750 of the donors called V segments functional above 56.7% productive rearrangements and segregating when the between-donor standard deviation exceeded 5%. A statistical classification framework was built to diagnose cytomegalovirus status from the catalog of TCR beta chain sequences. V and J gene assignment, in a later analysis, came from comparing TCR nucleotide sequences with IMGT/GENE-DB human TR gene sequences. Using the TCRdist pipeline, a later analysis assigned CDR3 sequences along with most-parsimonious VDJ recombination scenarios. In a later analysis, every TCR beta chain was defined by the combination of its CDR3 amino acid sequence and its V-gene family, and reads without a unique V-gene family were dropped. As a way to deal with suspected cross-contamination and a sequencing artifact, a later analysis dropped more than 500 nucleotide sequences that were highly shared and had low generation probability. A later analysis calculated a clonal expansion index for each public chain from normalized within-repertoire ranks of inferred template counts. In a later analysis, generation probabilities were computed with a VDJ recombination model fitted to out-of-frame rearrangements, and the resulting probabilities were checked against IGoR. A later analysis scored TCR-TCR, TCR-HLA and TCR-CMV co-occurrence with hypergeometric tests, applying a repertoire-size bias correction to TCR pairs. A later analysis estimated false discovery rates by permuting HLA or CMV assignments 20 times. In a later analysis, co-occurring TCRs were grouped with DBSCAN, and TCRdist sequence similarity was added when clustering was performed within HLA-allele-positive subsets. For co-occurrence clustering, repertoires with fewer than 30,000 or more than 120,000 public chains were excluded, along with about five repertoires with anomalous nucleotide sharing. TCRdb mirrors the immuneACCESS table, restricted to in-frame sequences. Some clones are absent from its copies; in checked studies, under half trace to an unresolved V gene, and the reason for the others is unknown. The V and J calls and clone size come from that table; D and trimming were worked out from the DNA. This sample has about 100,000 clones in its table, and 75% of those were observed once. The top ten clonotypes cover about 9.4% of the sample.

This clonotype originated in a man in his fifties or sixties in good health and CMV-seronegative. The chain was built from TRBV28 and TRBJ1-3; the D segment could be TRBD1, given 6 matching bases. The sequencing input was PBMCs. The CDR3 protein is CASSLRGKRHSGNTIYF. The DNA sequence reads TGTGCCAGCAGTTTAAGGGGGAAGAGGCACTCTGGAAACACCATATATTTT.